This section outlines one TCR beta chain sequence together with its context. The sample belongs to a study of T-cell memory formation after mild COVID-19. MiXCR, applied by TCRdb to the 5' RACE reads, yields one record per CDR3 protein. The top ten clones hold 3% to 4.5% of a sample with roughly 220,000 distinct CDR3 sequences, around 9.1% of them seen once. This CDR3 has 13 residues. J gave up 1 base and V 7 bases, and 0 bases lay outside the gene matches. CDR1 is SGHRS and CDR2 is YFSETQ in the germline V gene. Material: PBMCs or a T cell subset sorted from them (not recorded which). The receptor was isolated from a man between 18 and 35 years old who had mild COVID-19 (a few samples of this study predate the infection). Cell type and time point are not known. The V and J genes are TRBV5-1 and TRBJ2-3, with TRBD1 matching over 10 bases. The CDR3 reads CASGTGGTDTQYF. CDR3 sequence (DNA): TGCGCCAGCGGGACAGGGGGCACAGATACGCAGTATTTT.